The 10 T cell receptor beta chains listed next were all sequenced from one sample in a study of beta chain features in type 1 diabetes. TCRB transcripts that were expressed got sequenced, as all of the isolated RNA had been reverse transcribed. The data were produced by immunoSEQ multiplex PCR, yet TCRdb's version contains in-frame clones alone and is incomplete. Here the sample spans more than 60,000 clones, 59% being singletons. The specimen sequenced was Tregs from blood. The receptors shown here come from a woman younger than 30 in good health.

The chain joins TRBV27 to TRBJ2-3; 12 positions match TRBD2. This CDR3 is built from 17 residues. Germline CDR1 and CDR2: MNHEY and SMNVEV (reference sequence). J gave up 5 bases and V 2 bases, and 8 bases lay outside the gene matches. CDR3 nucleotide sequence: TGTGCCAGCAGTTTAAGGGCTAGCGGGGGGGCCCGAGATACGCAGTATTTT. As protein: CASSLRASGGARDTQYF.

The gene calls are TRBV20-1 and TRBJ1-1; no definite D call. CDR1 and CDR2 (germline): DFQATT, SNEGSKA (reference sequence). The length of the CDR3 is 11 residues. Between the trimmed V and J ends, which lost 7 bases and 3 bases, there was a span of 9 bases. CDR3 sequence reads: CSVSGYTEAFF. DNA of the CDR3: TGCAGTGTAAGCGGGTACACTGAAGCTTTCTTT.

This clone was observed a handful of times. The chain couples TRBV30 to TRBJ1-1; unclear D gene. The CDR3 runs to 11 residues. The germline V gene encodes CDR1 GTSNPN and CDR2 SVGIG (reference sequence). CDR3 nucleotides: TGTGCATCGACACAGAACACTGAAGCTTTCTTT. Its translation is CASTQNTEAFF.

CDR3 amino acids: CASSQAATYSSPLHF. Written as DNA, the CDR3 is TGTGCCAGCAGCCAAGCGGCGACGTACAGCTCACCCCTCCACTTT. The rearrangement uses TRBV14 and TRBJ1-6, with D uncertain. From germline, CDR1 is SGHDN and CDR2 FVKESK. The CDR3 consists of 15 residues. Trimming stripped 1 base from V and 10 bases from J, with 14 bases between.

V and J are TRBV10-3 and TRBJ1-5; D uncertain. CDR3 length equals 13 residues. V was trimmed by 4 bases and J by 3 bases, leaving 7 bases between them. Per the germline V gene, CDR1 is ENHRY and CDR2 is SYGVKD. This CDR3 is CAISGGFNQPQHF. CDR3 bases: TGTGCCATCAGTGGAGGCTTCAATCAGCCCCAGCATTTT.

The chain has TRBV4-3 and TRBJ1-4; D uncertain. The CDR3 extends over 13 amino acids. CDR1 is LGHNA and CDR2 is YSLEER in the germline V gene. Trimming removed 1 base at V and 14 bases at J, with 14 bases between. The CDR3 DNA is TGCGCCAGCAGCCAAGTTAGTCCCGTCAGGCTGTTTTTT. Translated: CASSQVSPVRLFF.

This clone has more than one count but fewer than ten. The rearrangement links TRBV27 to TRBJ2-1, with D possibly matching TRBD1 (8 bases). Germline-derived CDR1 and CDR2 are MNHEY and SMNVEV (reference sequence). The V end lost 6 bases, the J end lost 1 base, and 16 bases lay between the germline ends. CDR3 length equals 16 residues. The chain's CDR3 is CASRTQGGGSYNEQFF. Here the CDR3 DNA reads TGTGCCAGCAGGACACAGGGGGGAGGGTCCTACAATGAGCAGTTCTTC.

This clone appeared once. The chain joins TRBV30 to TRBJ2-4; TRBD2 agrees at 10 bases. The CDR3 totals 13 residues. The junction had 11 bases not matched to a gene; V was cut back by 2 bases and J by 16 bases. Germline V CDR1 and CDR2: GTSNPN, SVGIG (reference sequence). The CDR3 spells CAWSSSGGYVIYF. CDR3 nucleotides: TGTGCCTGGAGTTCTAGCGGGGGATACGTTATCTACTTC.

In this sample, this clone turned up a few times. The rearrangement uses TRBV19 and TRBJ2-2; tentatively, D is TRBD2 (5 bases). Trimming removed 6 bases from V and 5 bases from J, with 16 bases in between. The CDR3 runs to 15 residues. Germline assignment: CDR1 LNHDA and CDR2 SQIVND (reference sequence). The CDR3 reads CASSPSEVTTGELFF. CDR3 DNA sequence: TGTGCCAGTAGCCCCTCGGAGGTGACAACCGGGGAGCTGTTTTTT.

The gene calls are TRBV7-2 and TRBJ2-7; D is possibly TRBD1 (5 bases). Germline-derived CDR1 and CDR2 are SGHTA and FQGNSA. CDR3 length: 15 amino acids. Deletions cut 1 base from V and 3 bases from J, with 13 bases between. CDR3 coding DNA: TGTGCCAGCAGCTTAGAAGGGGTCCTTAGCTACGAGCAGTACTTC. Amino acids: CASSLEGVLSYEQYF. Supplemented by reference TRBV7-2 and TRBJ2-7, the full variable domain reads GAGVSQSPSNKVTEKGKDVELRCDPISGHTALYWYRQSLGQGLEFLIYFQGNSAPDKSGLPSDRFSAERTGGSVSTLTIQRTQQEDSAVYLCASSLEGVLSYEQYFGPGTRLTVT.